This entry lists 21 T cell receptor beta chains sequenced from one sample in a study of neurological immune-mediated disorders. TCRdb fed the 5' RACE reads into MiXCR, producing one record per CDR3 protein. The table shows 35,000 to 45,000 distinct CDR3 sequences, with under 14% occurring only once. What was sequenced was CD4+ T cells from blood. Source of these receptors: a woman in her twenties or thirties with HTLV-1-associated myelopathy (HAM/TSP).

This clonotype occurred many times. The chain carries TRBV24-1 and TRBJ1-5; TRBD1 might be the D (5 bases). There are 14 residues in the CDR3. Trimming left V 4 bases short and J 4 bases short, with 10 bases between. Germline loops: CDR1 KGHDR, CDR2 SFDVKD. CDR3 sequence (DNA): TGTGCCACCAGTGACTCGGGACGGAATCAGCCCCAGCATTTT. Its protein product is CATSDSGRNQPQHF.

The table lists this clonotype with a few counts. The rearrangement links TRBV2 to TRBJ1-3; D remains unclear. This CDR3 contains 15 residues. The V and J ends lost 6 bases and 4 bases respectively, with 16 bases between them. Germline V CDR1 and CDR2: SNHLY, FYNNEI. CDR3 bases: TGTGCCAGCAGAGACTTGCGAGGTTACGGAAACACCATATATTTT. It specifies CASRDLRGYGNTIYF. The whole variable domain, filled in from reference TRBV2 and TRBJ1-3, reads EPEVTQTPSHQVTQMGQEVILRCVPISNHLYFYWYRQILGQKVEFLVSFYNNEISEKSEIFDDQFSVERPDGSNFTLKIRSTKLEDSAMYFCASRDLRGYGNTIYFGEGSWLTVV.

This clonotype was detected ten times or more. V is TRBV11-3 and J is TRBJ2-7; TRBD2 might be the D (6 bases). Germline V gives CDR1 SGHNT, CDR2 YENEEA. This CDR3 region has 15 residues. V was pared by 0 bases and J by 6 bases, with 15 bases between. CDR3 nucleotide sequence: TGTGCCAGCAGCTTAGACAGGCGGCGGGAAGGCGAGCAGTACTTC. This encodes CASSLDRRREGEQYF.

This clonotype was observed many times. The gene calls are TRBV7-2 and TRBJ1-2; D uncertain. Germline V gene sequence: CDR1 SGHTA, CDR2 FQGNSA. Trimming shortened V by 0 bases and J by 0 bases, and 11 bases separated the two germline ends. The length of the CDR3 is 16 residues. For the CDR3, the DNA is TGTGCCAGCAGCTTAGCCTGGGCAGGCTCTAACTATGGCTACACCTTC. Protein product: CASSLAWAGSNYGYTF. Variable domain in full (rest from reference TRBV7-2 and TRBJ1-2): GAGVSQSPSNKVTEKGKDVELRCDPISGHTALYWYRQSLGQGLEFLIYFQGNSAPDKSGLPSDRFSAERTGGSVSTLTIQRTQQEDSAVYLCASSLAWAGSNYGYTFGSGTRLTVV.

This clonotype was counted ten times or more. The chain employs TRBV5-1 and TRBJ2-1; 15 bases fit TRBD2. This CDR3 region has 15 residues. With V trimmed by 4 bases and J by 6 bases, 2 bases remained unmatched. The germline V gene encodes CDR1 SGHRS and CDR2 YFSETQ. The CDR3 region is CASSRTSGGVNEQFF. In DNA form, the CDR3 reads TGCGCCAGCAGCCGGACTAGCGGGGGGGTCAATGAGCAGTTCTTC. Filled out from reference TRBV5-1 and TRBJ2-1, the complete variable domain reads KAGVTQTPRYLIKTRGQQVTLSCSPISGHRSVSWYQQTPGQGLQFLFEYFSETQRNKGNFPGRFSGRQFSNSRSEMNVSTLELGDSALYLCASSRTSGGVNEQFFGPGTRLTVL.

This clonotype has at least ten counts. The chain recombines TRBV5-1 with TRBJ2-3; 7 nucleotides line up with TRBD1. This CDR3 has 16 amino acids. The germline V gene encodes CDR1 SGHRS and CDR2 YFSETQ. V shed 4 bases and J 6 bases; nucleotides not matched to a gene: 14. As DNA, the CDR3 is TGCGCCAGCAGCGTAATAACAGGGGCACGGATGGATACGCAGTATTTT. Residues: CASSVITGARMDTQYF.

The sample holds many counts of this clonotype. The J gene is TRBJ2-2, the V gene TRBV20-1, with D possibly matching TRBD2 (6 bases). Trimming took 3 bases from V and 6 from J, leaving 14 bases between them. Germline loops: CDR1 DFQATT, CDR2 SNEGSKA (reference sequence). This CDR3 is built from 14 residues. The CDR3 region is CSASRSSVAGELFF. CDR3 coding DNA: TGCAGTGCTAGCCGGTCTAGCGTTGCCGGGGAGCTGTTTTTT.

This clonotype was found many times. The chain joins TRBV3-1 to TRBJ1-5; 10 nucleotides match TRBD1. The CDR3 loop spans 17 amino acids. J lost 7 bases, V lost 1 base, and 10 bases had no gene match. The germline gives CDR1 LGHDT, CDR2 YNNKEL (reference sequence). Here the CDR3 reads CASSQGPTGGGGQPQHF. For the CDR3, the DNA is TGTGCCAGCAGCCAAGGCCCGACAGGGGGCGGAGGGCAGCCCCAGCATTTT.

This clonotype has a count of ten or more. V usage is TRBV27 and J usage is TRBJ1-1; D is perhaps TRBD1 (6 bases). Trimming removed 3 bases at V and 5 bases at J, with 10 bases between. There are 13 residues in the CDR3. The germline gives CDR1 MNHEY, CDR2 SMNVEV (reference sequence). For the CDR3, the DNA is TGTGCCAGCAGTTTTACCGGACAGACTGAAGCTTTCTTT. Translating it yields CASSFTGQTEAFF.

This clonotype showed up many times. The chain carries TRBV20-1 and TRBJ2-5, with TRBD2 matching 9 bases. CDR3 size: 15 residues. In germline, CDR1 is DFQATT, CDR2 SNEGSKA (reference sequence). V shed 1 base and J 7 bases; nucleotides not matched to a gene: 10. The CDR3, as DNA: TGCAGTGCTAGAGGGCGGGGGGGAGGTAGCGGGACCCAGTACTTC. Translating it yields CSARGRGGGSGTQYF.

This clonotype was seen many times. V gene TRBV5-1 combines with J gene TRBJ1-1; D remains unclear. This CDR3 has 14 residues. V was clipped by 1 base and J by 1 base, with 8 bases between them. Germline values: CDR1 SGHRS, CDR2 YFSETQ. CDR3 sequence reads: CASSLRQQNTEAFF. DNA of the CDR3: TGCGCCAGCAGCTTGCGACAACAGAACACTGAAGCTTTCTTT.

In this sample, this clonotype turned up many times. The chain recombines TRBV7-8 with TRBJ1-5; perhaps TRBD1 as D (5 bases). Germline V gene data show CDR1 as SGHVS and CDR2 as FQNEAQ. This CDR3 spans 15 amino acids. Deletions cut 5 bases from V and 1 base from J, with 12 bases between. CDR3 amino acids: CASSPQGGSNQPQHF. Here the CDR3 DNA reads TGTGCCAGCAGCCCCCAGGGAGGCAGCAATCAGCCCCAGCATTTT. Supplemented by reference TRBV7-8 and TRBJ1-5, the full variable domain reads GAGVSQSPRYKVAKRGQDVALRCDPISGHVSLFWYQQALGQGPEFLTYFQNEAQLDKSGLPSDRFFAERPEGSVSTLKIQRTQQEDSAVYLCASSPQGGSNQPQHFGDGTRLSIL.

This clonotype was seen ten or more times. The rearrangement joins TRBV27 to TRBJ2-1; 11 positions match TRBD2. CDR3 length: 17 residues. Trimming at V came to 5 bases and at J to 0 bases, leaving 6 bases not matched to a gene. The germline CDR1 and CDR2 sequences are MNHEY and SMNVEV (reference sequence). The CDR3 reads CASSPSGGPSSYNEQFF. CDR3 bases: TGTGCCAGCAGTCCTAGCGGGGGGCCGAGCTCCTACAATGAGCAGTTCTTC.

This clonotype was detected many times. V gene TRBV20-1 combines with J gene TRBJ2-3, with TRBD2 as a possible D gene (5 bases). Germline-derived CDR1 and CDR2 are DFQATT and SNEGSKA (reference sequence). The germline V and J ends were trimmed by 3 bases and 8 bases, with 18 bases remaining between them. The CDR3 consists of 14 residues. The CDR3 DNA reads as TGCAGTGCTAGTCGGGCGGGTACCCCTCCTACGCAGTATTTT. It encodes CSASRAGTPPTQYF.

There are many counts of this clonotype. The chain carries TRBV3-1 and TRBJ1-6; TRBD1 matches 7 bases. Germline assignment: CDR1 LGHDT and CDR2 YNNKEL (reference sequence). After removal of 0 bases from V and 3 bases from J, the junction contained 8 bases not matched to a gene. The CDR3 runs 18 residues. The CDR3: CASSQDLPGTVYNSPLHF. The CDR3 bases are TGTGCCAGCAGCCAAGATCTTCCTGGGACAGTCTATAATTCACCCCTCCACTTT.

This clonotype was picked up a small number of times. A much larger clonotype is one base distant, so this may be a read error. V usage is TRBV5-1 and J usage is TRBJ2-1; 8 bases are shared with TRBD2. CDR1 and CDR2 from the germline V gene are SGHRS and YFSETQ. V lost 0 bases to trimming and J lost 9 bases; unmatched junction nucleotides: 5. This CDR3 spans 14 amino acids. CDR3 in DNA: TGCGCCAGCAGCTTGGTAGCTAGCGGGCTTGAGCAGTTCTTC. Translated: CASSLVASGLEQFF.

This clonotype showed up just once. The rearrangement uses TRBV7-2 and TRBJ2-7; D not certain. The V gene's germline CDR1 is SGHTA and CDR2 FQGNSA. This CDR3 contains 14 residues. V lost 10 bases, J lost 4 bases, and 20 bases lay in between. DNA of the CDR3: TGTGCCAACGAAAGAAATACCGGCCCATACGAGCAGTACTTC. It encodes CANERNTGPYEQYF.

This clonotype showed up many times. The chain carries TRBV5-5 and TRBJ1-5; no clear D gene. V lost 4 bases and J lost 5, with 16 bases in between. The CDR3 is made up of 15 amino acids. From germline, CDR1 is SGHKS and CDR2 YYEKEE (reference sequence). CDR3 in DNA: TGTGCCAGCAGCAATGGGCCCGTCCCTCATCAGCCCCAGCATTTT. It translates to CASSNGPVPHQPQHF.

This clonotype was counted ten times or more. This rearrangement joins TRBV5-1 to TRBJ1-1; D is uncertain. Germline CDR1 and CDR2: SGHRS and YFSETQ. This CDR3 spans 18 amino acids. V dropped 0 bases and J dropped 0 bases, with 18 bases sitting between them. The CDR3 DNA follows: TGCGCCAGCAGCTTGGAGCGGAGGGCGTCTTTTATGAACACTGAAGCTTTCTTT. Translation gives CASSLERRASFMNTEAFF.

This clonotype was counted a single time. The chain couples TRBV5-1 to TRBJ2-5, with 9 positions matching TRBD2. The CDR3 covers 16 residues. Per the germline V gene, CDR1 is SGHRS and CDR2 is YFSETQ. The trim removed 0 bases at V and 4 bases at J, leaving 7 bases unmatched. This CDR3 is CASSLELAGGRETQYF. Here the CDR3 DNA reads TGCGCCAGCAGCTTGGAACTGGCGGGGGGGCGAGAGACCCAGTACTTC. Filled out from reference TRBV5-1 and TRBJ2-5, the complete variable domain reads KAGVTQTPRYLIKTRGQQVTLSCSPISGHRSVSWYQQTPGQGLQFLFEYFSETQRNKGNFPGRFSGRQFSNSRSEMNVSTLELGDSALYLCASSLELAGGRETQYFGPGTRLLVL.

J is TRBJ2-2 and V is TRBV20-1; D is unclear. Germline CDR1 is DFQATT and CDR2 is SNEGSKA (reference sequence). The length of the CDR3 is 11 residues. The V and J ends lost 7 bases and 5 bases respectively, with 8 bases between them. This CDR3 is CSDYMTGELFF. For the CDR3, the DNA is TGCAGTGATTATATGACCGGGGAGCTGTTTTTT.